The next 4 T cell receptor beta chains were all read from a single sample in a study of T cell responses to AZD1222 COVID-19 vaccine. Here immunoSEQ multiplex PCR was the method, and the copy in TCRdb shows in-frame clones only, minus some. The repertoire holds roughly 120,000 clones, with about 85% as singletons. The sequencing here drew on peripheral blood, taken 28 days after the second AZD1222 dose. The receptors stem from an adult who received the AZD1222 COVID-19 vaccine.

This sequence joins TRBV29-1 and TRBJ1-2; no reliable D call. Germline V gives CDR1 SQVTM, CDR2 ANQGSEA. V was cut by 0 bases and J by 8 bases, with 10 bases left in between. The CDR3 length is 12 residues. This CDR3 reads CSVEDLRAGYTF. CDR3 nucleotide sequence: TGCAGCGTTGAAGACCTGAGGGCAGGCTACACCTTC.

The V call is TRBV2, the J call TRBJ2-3; no clear D gene. The CDR3 sequence is 14 residues long. Germline V gene lookup returns CDR1 SNHLY and CDR2 FYNNEI. Trimming took off 4 bases at V and 0 bases at J, with 8 bases between the two ends. The CDR3 loop is CASSVLVSTDTQYF. The CDR3 nucleotides read TGTGCCAGCAGTGTCCTGGTTAGCACAGATACGCAGTATTTT.

This rearrangement joins TRBV10-3 to TRBJ2-3; D possibly corresponds to TRBD1 (6 bases). The germline V gene encodes CDR1 ENHRY and CDR2 SYGVKD. Trimming left V 8 bases short and J 6 bases short, with 9 bases between. The CDR3 length is 11 residues. Here the CDR3 reads CAIGDRDTQYF. In DNA, the CDR3 is TGTGCCATCGGAGACAGGGATACGCAGTATTTT.

The CDR3 bases are TGTGCCAGCAGCGTAGTGGAACAGGGTGGCACTGAAGCTTTCTTT. Translation: CASSVVEQGGTEAFF. The chain links TRBV9 to TRBJ1-1, with TRBD1 as a possible D gene (6 bases). CDR1 is SGDLS and CDR2 is YYNGEE in the germline V gene. Trimming pared 0 bases from V and 4 bases from J, leaving 13 bases between. The CDR3 is made up of 15 amino acids.